The 3 T cell receptor beta chains listed next were all sequenced from one sample in a study of vaccination and CD4 T cells after COVID-19. These receptors have no known antigen. Specified treatment: approximately 9-day PBMC culture with coronavirus spike peptide pools or control peptides (ViraFEST assay). CD4+ T cells that had been cultured provided DNA sequenced with the Oncomine TCR Beta short-read assay. MiXCR, run by TCRdb on the PCR reads, gives a single entry per CDR3 protein. This sample carries around 10,000 distinct CDR3 sequences, roughly 35% of them seen once, and the ten largest clones take more than 25%. The material sequenced was cultured CD4+ T cells from blood. The receptors come from a human donor with COVID-19.

The sample holds a few counts of this clonotype. This sequence joins TRBV11-3 and TRBJ1-6; D ambiguous. The CDR3 covers 15 residues. Germline V gene lookup returns CDR1 SGHNT and CDR2 YENEEA. V lost 5 bases and J 6 bases, leaving 14 bases between the germline ends. CDR3 sequence reads: CASSDLGKGNSPLHF. As DNA, the CDR3 is TGTGCCAGCAGCGATCTGGGGAAAGGTAATTCACCCCTCCACTTT.

This chain links TRBV6-5 with TRBJ1-1; D is ambiguous. V lost 4 bases, J lost 0 bases, and 9 bases lay in between. The CDR3 is 14 residues long. Germline assignment: CDR1 MNHEY and CDR2 SVGAGI. The CDR3 protein is CASSLSNMNTEAFF. The CDR3 nucleotides read TGTGCCAGCAGTTTAAGCAATATGAACACTGAAGCTTTCTTT.

This chain's CDR3 is CASRDRDREYTEAFF. The CDR3 DNA is TGTGCCAGCAGAGACCGGGACAGGGAATACACTGAAGCTTTCTTT. The genes are TRBV6-1 and TRBJ1-1, with 9 positions matching TRBD1. V lost 6 bases to trimming and J lost 3 bases; unmatched junction nucleotides: 8. CDR1 and CDR2 (germline): MNHNS, SASEGT. The CDR3 loop spans 15 amino acids.